The 2 T cell receptor beta chains presented below share a single source sample, sequenced in a study of cytomegalovirus exposure and HLA in healthy donors. In the PCR, 60 Vbeta and 13 Jbeta primers were used. Libraries were prepared by immunoSEQ multiplex PCR; TCRdb keeps only in-frame clonotypes and omits some of them. The repertoire holds under 200,000 clones, with around four fifths as singletons. What was sequenced was PBMCs. All receptors come from a female donor in good health and CMV-seronegative.

This rearrangement joins TRBV13 to TRBJ2-5; 9 bases fit TRBD1. Losses at the gene ends were 5 bases for V and 3 bases for J; bases not matched to a gene: 10. Germline lookup yields CDR1 PRHDT and CDR2 FYEKMQ (reference sequence). The CDR3 length is 16 residues. In nucleotides, the CDR3 is TGTGCCAGCAGCGAGGGACAGGGCTTTACCAAAGAGACCCAGTACTTC. It yields the protein CASSEGQGFTKETQYF.

The chain is built from TRBV13 and TRBJ1-1; 9 bases are a match to TRBD1. V lost 5 bases and J lost 3; bases outside the gene matches: 16. CDR3 length: 18 residues. Per the germline V gene, CDR1 is PRHDT and CDR2 is FYEKMQ (reference sequence). The CDR3 DNA is TGTGCCAGCAGCCTTTGGACAGGGGTCGAGGGTGAGGACACTGAAGCTTTCTTT. Its translation is CASSLWTGVEGEDTEAFF.